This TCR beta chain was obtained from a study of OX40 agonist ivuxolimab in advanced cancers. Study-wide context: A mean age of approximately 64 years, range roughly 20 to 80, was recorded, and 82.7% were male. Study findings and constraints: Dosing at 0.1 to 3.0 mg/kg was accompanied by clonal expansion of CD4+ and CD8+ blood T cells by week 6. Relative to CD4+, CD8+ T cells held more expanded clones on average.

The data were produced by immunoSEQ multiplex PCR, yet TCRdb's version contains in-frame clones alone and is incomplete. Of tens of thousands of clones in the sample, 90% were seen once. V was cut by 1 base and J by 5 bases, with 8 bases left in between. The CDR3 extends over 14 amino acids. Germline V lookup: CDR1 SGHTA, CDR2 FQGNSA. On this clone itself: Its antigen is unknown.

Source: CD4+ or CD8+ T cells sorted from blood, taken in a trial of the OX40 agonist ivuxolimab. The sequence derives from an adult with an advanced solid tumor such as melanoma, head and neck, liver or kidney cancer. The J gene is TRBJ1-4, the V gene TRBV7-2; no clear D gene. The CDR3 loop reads CASSLVPSNEKLFF. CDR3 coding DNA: TGTGCCAGCAGCTTAGTCCCCAGCAATGAAAAACTGTTTTTT.